This is a list of T cell receptor beta chains from one sample in a study of OX40 agonist ivuxolimab in advanced cancers. Measured with immunoSEQ multiplex PCR; TCRdb has only the in-frame clones, and not every one. This sample has 84,000 or so clones; roughly 84% occur once, and the top ten carry approximately 0.26%. This sample comprised CD4+ or CD8+ T cells sorted from blood, obtained in a trial of the OX40 agonist ivuxolimab. Receptors were obtained from an adult with an advanced solid tumor such as melanoma, head and neck, liver or kidney cancer. The CDR3 runs from the conserved cysteine through the conserved F or W. D genes are given only for firm matches. Clone sizes are given selectively: once, few, many, or a class where the clone is expanded.

. | TRBD2 | TRBJ2-7 | TRBV5-1 | CASGKIAGGVTYEQYF | TGCGCCAGCGGTAAGATAGCGGGGGGAGTAACCTACGAGCAGTACTTC
. | TRBD1 | TRBJ1-1 | TRBV6-6 | CASDRGTEAFF | TGTGCCAGCGACAGGGGCACTGAAGCTTTCTTT
. | TRBD2 | TRBJ2-5 | TRBV7-2 | CASSSQTSGGETQYF | TGTGCCAGCAGCTCGCAGACTAGCGGGGGAGAGACCCAGTACTTC
. | . | TRBJ1-2 | TRBV19 | CASNTGSYGYTF | TGTGCCAGTAACACAGGGAGCTATGGCTACACCTTC
. | . | TRBJ1-2 | TRBV5-8 | CASGGDNNYGYTF | TGTGCCTCGGGGGGGGACAACAACTATGGCTACACCTTC
once | . | TRBJ2-5 | TRBV5-6 | CASSGGLALETQYF | TGTGCCAGCAGCGGGGGGCTAGCGCTAGAGACCCAGTACTTC
. | . | TRBJ2-1 | TRBV7-8 | CATAVKRNNEQFF | TGTGCCACCGCCGTGAAGAGGAACAATGAGCAGTTCTTC
once | . | TRBJ1-5 | TRBV9 | CASSGADGSLAQHF | TGTGCCAGCAGCGGGGCGGACGGCAGTTTGGCCCAGCATTTT
. | . | TRBJ2-5 | TRBV2 | CASSFRQAQETQYF | TGTGCCAGCAGTTTCAGACAGGCCCAAGAGACCCAGTACTTC
. | . | TRBJ1-1 | TRBV19 | CASSQPRSWAPNTEAFF | TGTGCCAGTAGCCAACCCAGGTCATGGGCTCCGAACACTGAAGCTTTCTTT
. | . | TRBJ2-7 | TRBV7-8 | CASSFRTGKGLLGQYF | TGTGCCAGCAGCTTTAGAACGGGGAAAGGGTTACTCGGGCAGTACTTC
few | . | TRBJ2-7 | TRBV11-2 | CASSLAEGVYEQYF | TGTGCCAGCAGCTTAGCGGAAGGGGTCTACGAGCAGTACTTC
once | . | TRBJ2-5 | TRBV27 | CASSPLDSQETQYF | TGTGCCAGCAGCCCCCTGGACAGCCAAGAGACCCAGTACTTC
. | TRBD2 | TRBJ2-1 | TRBV10-2 | CATFSGGADNEQFF | TGCGCCACCTTTAGCGGGGGGGCCGACAATGAGCAGTTCTTC
. | . | TRBJ1-5 | TRBV19 | CASRARRGPNQPQHF | TGTGCCAGTAGGGCCAGGAGGGGCCCTAATCAGCCCCAGCATTTT
. | . | TRBJ2-7 | TRBV6-1 | CASSEAQAPRYEQYF | TGTGCCAGCAGTGAGGCACAGGCGCCACGCTACGAGCAGTACTTC
once | . | TRBJ2-6 | TRBV7-2 | CASSLASTGSGANVLTF | TGTGCCAGCAGCTTAGCATCGACAGGCTCTGGGGCCAACGTCCTGACTTTC
. | . | TRBJ2-4 | TRBV10-3 | CAISESERSGSKNIQYF | TGTGCCATCAGTGAGTCAGAGCGCAGCGGATCCAAAAACATTCAGTACTTC
. | . | TRBJ1-2 | TRBV11-2 | CASSLDEGVGGYTF | TGTGCCAGCAGCCTCGACGAGGGGGTCGGGGGCTACACCTTC
. | . | TRBJ1-1 | TRBV12-5 | CASGLPRGGASEAFF | TGTGCTAGTGGTTTGCCCCGGGGGGGGGCTTCTGAAGCTTTCTTT
. | . | TRBJ2-7 | TRBV5-1 | CASSSPPSSYEQYF | TGCGCCAGCAGCTCTCCTCCTTCCTCCTACGAGCAGTACTTC
. | TRBD1 | TRBJ1-6 | TRBV19 | CASSMGQGGYNSPLHF | TGTGCCAGTAGTATGGGACAGGGGGGTTATAATTCACCCCTCCACTTT
. | TRBD2 | TRBJ2-7 | TRBV5-6 | CASSTLAGGSYEQYF | TGTGCCAGCAGTACTTTAGCGGGGGGGTCCTACGAGCAGTACTTC
. | . | TRBJ1-4 | TRBV6-5 | CASSYSGQGEKLFF | TGTGCCAGCAGTTACTCGGGACAAGGAGAAAAACTGTTTTTT
. | . | TRBJ2-7 | TRBV27 | CATTDPNYEQYF | TGTGCCACGACGGATCCCAACTACGAGCAGTACTTC
. | TRBD1 | TRBJ1-3 | TRBV19 | CASSVGQATFLYSGNTIYF | TGTGCCAGTAGTGTGGGACAGGCAACCTTCCTCTACTCTGGAAACACCATATATTTT
. | . | TRBJ1-4 | TRBV5-4 | CASRRGDVPGTNEKLFF | TGTGCCAGCAGACGAGGAGACGTCCCGGGAACTAATGAAAAACTGTTTTTT
once | TRBD2 | TRBJ2-1 | TRBV6-4 | CASSPSGGTYNEQFF | TGTGCCAGCTCGCCTAGCGGGGGCACCTACAATGAGCAGTTCTTC
. | . | TRBJ2-5 | TRBV11-2 | CASSPAETQYF | TGTGCCAGCAGCCCGGCGGAGACCCAGTACTTC
. | TRBD1 | TRBJ1-2 | TRBV14 | CASSPRTGGDGYTF | TGTGCCAGCAGCCCCCGGACAGGGGGAGATGGCTACACCTTC
. | . | TRBJ2-3 | TRBV19 | CASSIMGSGTDTQYF | TGTGCCAGTAGCATTATGGGGTCCGGCACAGATACGCAGTATTTT
. | TRBD1 | TRBJ1-4 | TRBV30 | CAWRGTGTRGEKLFF | TGTGCCTGGAGGGGGACAGGTACACGGGGTGAAAAACTGTTTTTT
. | . | TRBJ1-6 | TRBV19 | CASSMTQIGTSSYNSPLHF | TGTGCCAGTAGTATGACCCAGATAGGGACCAGCTCCTATAATTCACCCCTCCACTTT
. | . | TRBJ2-7 | TRBV7-6 | CASSLGPIGRGAYEQYF | TGTGCCAGCAGCTTAGGTCCTATTGGCAGGGGGGCCTACGAGCAGTACTTC
. | . | TRBJ2-6 | TRBV6-5 | CASLDRPSGANVLTF | TGTGCCAGTCTGGACAGACCCTCTGGGGCCAACGTCCTGACTTTC
. | TRBD1 | TRBJ1-5 | TRBV28 | CASSDRGNQPQHF | TGTGCCAGCAGCGACAGGGGAAATCAGCCCCAGCATTTT
. | . | TRBJ1-4 | TRBV5-4 | CASSLAMGAPTNEKLFF | TGTGCCAGCAGCTTGGCCATGGGGGCTCCAACTAATGAAAAACTGTTTTTT
. | . | TRBJ2-7 | TRBV27 | CASSFSGQLTYEQYF | TGTGCCAGCAGTTTCTCGGGACAATTGACCTACGAGCAGTACTTC